What follows are 23 T cell receptor beta chains derived from one specimen sequenced in a study of cytomegalovirus exposure and HLA in healthy donors (dated by TCRdb to the late 2010s). The library was generated by the immunoSEQ multiplex PCR assay. The multiplex PCR relied on a mix of 60 forward primers for TCR Vbeta segments and 13 reverse primers for TCR Jbeta segments. TCRdb's version of the immuneACCESS table is confined to in-frame rearrangements and falls short of the full clone set. An unresolved V gene accounts for under half of the shortfall where checked; the remainder is of unknown origin. The sample profile shows under 150,000 clones; 80% of them were found once. The ten biggest clones cover approximately 1.3% of the sample. Sequenced: PBMCs. These receptors originate from a male donor in good health and CMV-seropositive.

Written as DNA, the CDR3 is TGTGCCAGCAGTTTAAAGGACAGAAATGAAAAACTGTTTTTT. Its protein product is CASSLKDRNEKLFF. The genes are TRBV27 and TRBJ1-4; TRBD1 might be the D (6 bases). This CDR3 has 14 amino acids. CDR1 and CDR2 (germline): MNHEY, SMNVEV (reference sequence). Trimming left V 2 bases short and J 5 bases short, with 9 bases between.

The gene calls are TRBV5-1 and TRBJ2-1; a weak D match, TRBD1 (5 bases). V shed 3 bases and J shed 8 bases, with 9 bases lying between them. CDR1 and CDR2 (germline): SGHRS, YFSETQ. The CDR3 loop spans 12 amino acids. CDR3 amino acids: CASSSTGDEQFF. The CDR3 nucleotides are TGCGCCAGCAGCTCAACAGGCGATGAGCAGTTCTTC.

The V and J genes are TRBV2 and TRBJ1-5; possible D gene TRBD1, 5 bases. Deletions cut 3 bases from V and 6 bases from J, with 15 bases between. The CDR3 is made up of 15 amino acids. Germline lookup yields CDR1 SNHLY and CDR2 FYNNEI. The CDR3 DNA is TGTGCCAGCAGTGACGACAGCCCTAGAGGTCAGCCCCAGCATTTT. Its protein is CASSDDSPRGQPQHF.

The chain recombines TRBV7-2 with TRBJ2-3; 7 bases are a match to TRBD1. Unmatched junction bases numbered 6, after V lost 5 bases and J lost 4 bases. The CDR3 contains 14 residues. Germline V gene data show CDR1 as SGHTA and CDR2 as FQGNSA. CDR3 amino acids: CASSIDRVADTQYF. CDR3 nucleotides: TGTGCCAGCAGCATCGACAGGGTGGCAGATACGCAGTATTTT.

CDR3 sequence (DNA): TGTGCCAGCAGTGTACAGGGACATAACACTGAAGCTTTCTTT. It codes for CASSVQGHNTEAFF. This chain links TRBV2 with TRBJ1-1; D perhaps matches TRBD1 (6 bases). CDR1 is SNHLY, CDR2 FYNNEI, per germline. The CDR3 spans 14 residues. V was trimmed by 4 bases and J by 2 bases, leaving 11 bases between them.

V is TRBV25-1 and J is TRBJ1-2; tentative D call: TRBD1 (5 bases). CDR1 is MGHDK and CDR2 is SYGVNS in the germline V gene. V was clipped by 1 base and J by 8 bases, with 17 bases between them. CDR3 size: 15 residues. In nucleotides, the CDR3 is TGTGCCAGCAGTGAATCGTCCGGGGGATTGAGAGGCTACACCTTC. Its translation: CASSESSGGLRGYTF.

V usage is TRBV11-2 and J usage is TRBJ2-7; perhaps TRBD1 as D (5 bases). CDR3 size: 15 residues. Trimming took 4 bases from V and 5 from J, leaving 18 bases between them. Germline values: CDR1 SGHAT, CDR2 FQNNGV. The CDR3 DNA is TGTGCCAGCAGCTCTAACCTGGACATATTCCACGAGCAGTACTTC. Protein: CASSSNLDIFHEQYF.

The rearrangement joins TRBV21-1 to TRBJ1-2. TRBV21-1 is classified as a pseudogene. The CDR3 sequence is 15 residues long. For the CDR3, the DNA is TGTGCCAGCAGTACTCAGCCCCATGCGGGCTATGGCTACACCTTC. This encodes CASSTQPHAGYGYTF.

The CDR3 here is CASSVDRAAGELFF. CDR3 nucleotides: TGTGCCAGCAGTGTGGACAGGGCGGCCGGGGAGCTGTTTTTT. V gene TRBV6-4 combines with J gene TRBJ2-2; TRBD1 matches at 8 bases. Germline V gene lookup returns CDR1 MRHNA and CDR2 SNTAGT. The V and J ends lost 4 bases and 6 bases, in that order; junction bases with no gene match: 4. The CDR3 spans 14 residues.

V and J are TRBV5-6 and TRBJ2-7, with 7 positions matching TRBD1. With 4 bases clipped from V and 2 bases from J, the junction kept 6 bases outside the gene matches. Germline values: CDR1 SGHDT, CDR2 YYEEEE. This CDR3 spans 14 amino acids. The CDR3 DNA reads TGTGCCAGCAGCACCCAGGGGGATGCCTACGAGCAGTACTTC. This translates into CASSTQGDAYEQYF.

The gene calls are TRBV7-2 and TRBJ2-7, with 13 bases lining up with TRBD2. Losses at the gene ends were 5 bases for V and 7 bases for J; bases not matched to a gene: 11. CDR3 length: 16 residues. Per germline, CDR1 SGHTA and CDR2 FQGNSA. The CDR3 is CASSLGLAGPQGEQYF. The DNA of the CDR3 is TGTGCCAGCAGCCTGGGACTAGCGGGACCCCAGGGGGAGCAGTACTTC. Together with reference TRBV7-2 and TRBJ2-7, the CDR3 gives the full variable domain: GAGVSQSPSNKVTEKGKDVELRCDPISGHTALYWYRQSLGQGLEFLIYFQGNSAPDKSGLPSDRFSAERTGGSVSTLTIQRTQQEDSAVYLCASSLGLAGPQGEQYFGPGTRLTVT.

The rearrangement joins TRBV5-1 to TRBJ2-3; 9 nucleotides align to TRBD1. The CDR3 is 18 amino acids. Germline assignment: CDR1 SGHRS and CDR2 YFSETQ. V was pared by 1 base and J by 1 base, with 10 bases of the junction left unmatched. The CDR3 DNA is TGCGCCAGCAGCTTGCTCCCGGTCCGGGACAGGGGCACAGATACGCAGTATTTT. It translates to CASSLLPVRDRGTDTQYF.

This clone showed up just once. The chain couples TRBV15 to TRBJ1-5; TRBD1 might be the D (6 bases). The germline V gene has CDR1 LNHNV and CDR2 YYDKDF (reference sequence). This CDR3 has 17 amino acids. The V end was cut by 1 base, the J end by 6 bases, with 19 bases between. CDR3: CATSRVGGRGVSQPQHF. The CDR3 DNA is TGTGCCACCAGCAGAGTCGGCGGCAGGGGAGTAAGTCAGCCCCAGCATTTT.

This clone was found a few times. The chain links TRBV27 to TRBJ2-7; 12 bases map to TRBD2. V gave up 6 bases and J gave up 2 bases; unmatched junction bases: 8. Germline CDR1 is MNHEY and CDR2 is SMNVEV (reference sequence). This CDR3 is built from 16 residues. The CDR3 is CASRISGLAGTYEQYF. The CDR3 nucleotides are TGTGCCAGCAGGATATCGGGACTAGCGGGTACCTACGAGCAGTACTTC.

The chain uses TRBV28 and TRBJ2-7, with 7 bases matching TRBD1. This CDR3 contains 17 residues. V was clipped by 1 base and J by 0 bases; unmatched bases: 9. Per germline, CDR1 MDHEN and CDR2 SYDVKM. Here the CDR3 DNA reads TGTGCCAGCAGTTTATACGCCGGGACAGCTAACTCCTACGAGCAGTACTTC. Translated, it gives CASSLYAGTANSYEQYF.

CDR3: CATSRDSQSGDTQYF. The CDR3 DNA follows: TGTGCCACCAGCAGAGATTCCCAGAGCGGGGATACGCAGTATTTT. The chain links TRBV15 to TRBJ2-3; a weak D match, TRBD2 (6 bases). CDR1 and CDR2 from the germline V gene are LNHNV and YYDKDF (reference sequence). The V end was cut by 0 bases, the J end by 6 bases, with 13 bases between. The CDR3 is made up of 15 amino acids.

The chain is built from TRBV7-9 and TRBJ2-3, with D unresolved. V was clipped by 0 bases and J by 14 bases, with 15 bases between them. Germline CDR1 and CDR2: SEHNR and FQNEAQ (reference sequence). This CDR3 contains 13 residues. DNA of the CDR3: TGTGCCAGCAGCTTAGCGGTCCTAGACCCTGCGTATTTT. Amino acids: CASSLAVLDPAYF.

The chain combines TRBV5-3 with TRBJ2-4; D gene ambiguous. TRBV5-3 is reported as an ORF; its role is uncertain. The CDR3 runs to 16 residues. V shed 6 bases and J shed 5 bases, with 21 bases lying between them. The CDR3 loop reads CARTYSTLSNENIQYF. The CDR3 DNA is TGTGCCAGAACGTACTCAACCTTATCAAACGAAAACATTCAGTACTTC.

This clone occurred once. The rearrangement joins TRBV7-3 to TRBJ2-1; 7 bases match TRBD1. Germline-derived CDR1 and CDR2 are SGHTA and FQGTGA. The ends lost 5 bases at V and 7 bases at J; junction bases unmatched: 11. This CDR3 comprises 15 residues. CDR3 protein: CASSPGGFWENEQFF. The CDR3 DNA sequence: TGTGCCAGCAGCCCAGGGGGATTTTGGGAGAATGAGCAGTTCTTC.

V and J are TRBV5-4 and TRBJ2-3, with D perhaps TRBD2 (6 bases). The CDR3 extends over 16 amino acids. V was cut by 0 bases and J by 3 bases, with 14 bases left in between. CDR1 and CDR2 (germline): SGHNT, YYREEE (reference sequence). The CDR3 reads CASSLEGGVGTDTQYF. Written as DNA, the CDR3 is TGTGCCAGCAGCTTGGAGGGCGGGGTGGGGACAGATACGCAGTATTTT.

This clone was counted between two and nine times. V gene TRBV4-1 combines with J gene TRBJ1-5, with 8 bases fitting TRBD1. Germline CDR1 reads MGHRA; CDR2 reads YSYEKL. V shed 0 bases and J 11 bases; nucleotides not matched to a gene: 6. This CDR3 comprises 14 residues. CDR3 sequence (DNA): TGCGCCAGCAGCCAAGAAACAGGGGGTAATGCCCAGCATTTT. This gives the protein CASSQETGGNAQHF.

This clone appeared once. The chain recombines TRBV10-2 with TRBJ2-3; D gene unclear. This CDR3 is 15 amino acids long. Germline V lookup: CDR1 WSHSY, CDR2 SAAADI. V was pared by 3 bases and J by 1 base, with 11 bases between. CDR3 DNA: TGCGCCAGCAGTGATACTGGAGACGGCACAGATACGCAGTATTTT. It specifies CASSDTGDGTDTQYF.

V is TRBV6-6 and J is TRBJ1-5; D possibly corresponds to TRBD1 (6 bases). This CDR3 has 14 residues. The ends were cut back, 0 bases at V and 7 bases at J, with 10 bases in the middle. Looked up from germline, CDR1 is MNHNY and CDR2 is SVGAGI (reference sequence). The chain's CDR3 is CASSYSGGPQPQHF. The CDR3 coding sequence is TGTGCCAGCAGTTACTCCGGGGGGCCCCAGCCCCAGCATTTT.